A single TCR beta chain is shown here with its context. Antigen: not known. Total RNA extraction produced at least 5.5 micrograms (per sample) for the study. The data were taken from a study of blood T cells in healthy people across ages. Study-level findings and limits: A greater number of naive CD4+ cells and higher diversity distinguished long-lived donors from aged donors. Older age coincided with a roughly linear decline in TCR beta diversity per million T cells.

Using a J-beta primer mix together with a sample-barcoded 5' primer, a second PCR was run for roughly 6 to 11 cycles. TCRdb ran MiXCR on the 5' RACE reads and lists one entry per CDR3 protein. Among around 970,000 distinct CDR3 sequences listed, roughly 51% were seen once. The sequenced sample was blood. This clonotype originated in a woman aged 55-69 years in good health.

The DNA for the CDR3 is TGCGCCAGCAGTGAGTGGGGACAGAGTCGTGGCGAGCGGTACTTC. Protein: CASSEWGQSRGERYF. The rearrangement links TRBV10-2 to TRBJ2-5, with 7 bases that match TRBD1. Germline CDR1 is WSHSY and CDR2 is SAAADI. This CDR3 comprises 15 residues. J gave up 13 bases and V 1 base, and 15 bases lay outside the gene matches.